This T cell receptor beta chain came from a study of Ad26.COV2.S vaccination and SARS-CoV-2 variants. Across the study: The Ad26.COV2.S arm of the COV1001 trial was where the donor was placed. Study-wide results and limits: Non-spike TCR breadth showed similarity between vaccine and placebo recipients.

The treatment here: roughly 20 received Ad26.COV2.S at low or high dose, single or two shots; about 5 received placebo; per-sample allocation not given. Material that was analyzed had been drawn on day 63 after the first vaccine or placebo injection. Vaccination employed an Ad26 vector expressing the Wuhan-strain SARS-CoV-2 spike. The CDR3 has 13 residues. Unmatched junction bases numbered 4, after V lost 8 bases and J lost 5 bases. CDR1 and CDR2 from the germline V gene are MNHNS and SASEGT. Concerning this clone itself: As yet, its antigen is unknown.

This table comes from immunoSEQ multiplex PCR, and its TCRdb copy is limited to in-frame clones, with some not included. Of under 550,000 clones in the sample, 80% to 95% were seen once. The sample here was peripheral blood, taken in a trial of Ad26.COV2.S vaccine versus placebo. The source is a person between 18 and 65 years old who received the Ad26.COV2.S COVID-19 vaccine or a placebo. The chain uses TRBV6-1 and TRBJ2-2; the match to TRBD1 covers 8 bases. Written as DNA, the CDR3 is TGTGCCAGCCTCGGACAGGGAACCGGGGAGCTGTTTTTT. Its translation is CASLGQGTGELFF.